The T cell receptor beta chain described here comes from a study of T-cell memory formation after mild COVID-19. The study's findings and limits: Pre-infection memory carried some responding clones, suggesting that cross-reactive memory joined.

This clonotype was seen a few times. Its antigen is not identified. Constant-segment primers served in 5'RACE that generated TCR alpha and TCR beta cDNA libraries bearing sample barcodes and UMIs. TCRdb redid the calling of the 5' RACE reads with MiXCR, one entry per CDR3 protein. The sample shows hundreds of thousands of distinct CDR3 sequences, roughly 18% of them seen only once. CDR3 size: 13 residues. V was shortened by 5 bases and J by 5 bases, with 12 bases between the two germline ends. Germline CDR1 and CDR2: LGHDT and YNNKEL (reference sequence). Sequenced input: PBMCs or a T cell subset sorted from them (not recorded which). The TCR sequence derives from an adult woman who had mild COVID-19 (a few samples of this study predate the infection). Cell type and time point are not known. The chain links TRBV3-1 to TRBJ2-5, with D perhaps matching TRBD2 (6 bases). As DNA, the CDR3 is TGTGCCAGCAGCTTCGGGACTTTTGAGACCCAGTACTTC. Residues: CASSFGTFETQYF.